The clone carrying this TCR beta chain has only a few counts. The target antigen is unknown. This record comes from a study of T cells after yellow fever vaccination. Study-wide context: Where fractions had low cell numbers, libraries were prepared from them with the SMART-Seq v4 Ultra Low Input RNA kit.

Study-level findings and limits: Post-booster samples contained most primary-vaccination clones (nearly 98% CD4, around 88% CD8).

TCRdb re-analysed the 5' RACE reads in MiXCR, keeping a single row per CDR3 protein. The sample includes 300,000 to 350,000 distinct CDR3 sequences, roughly a tenth of them seen just once. The CDR3 consists of 16 residues. CDR1 DFQATT and CDR2 SNEGSKA come from the germline V gene (reference sequence). With 4 bases clipped from V and 1 base from J, the junction kept 10 bases outside the gene matches. The clonotype was recovered from a man between 18 and 29 years old who received the YFV17D yellow fever vaccine. The input for sequencing was CD4+ T cells sorted from PBMCs, taken 45 days after the yellow fever booster vaccination. This chain uses TRBV20-1 with TRBJ2-3, with 8 nucleotides matching TRBD2. The CDR3 loop is CSAIFSGGHGTDTQYF. The CDR3, as DNA: TGCAGTGCTATATTTTCGGGGGGGCATGGCACAGATACGCAGTATTTT.